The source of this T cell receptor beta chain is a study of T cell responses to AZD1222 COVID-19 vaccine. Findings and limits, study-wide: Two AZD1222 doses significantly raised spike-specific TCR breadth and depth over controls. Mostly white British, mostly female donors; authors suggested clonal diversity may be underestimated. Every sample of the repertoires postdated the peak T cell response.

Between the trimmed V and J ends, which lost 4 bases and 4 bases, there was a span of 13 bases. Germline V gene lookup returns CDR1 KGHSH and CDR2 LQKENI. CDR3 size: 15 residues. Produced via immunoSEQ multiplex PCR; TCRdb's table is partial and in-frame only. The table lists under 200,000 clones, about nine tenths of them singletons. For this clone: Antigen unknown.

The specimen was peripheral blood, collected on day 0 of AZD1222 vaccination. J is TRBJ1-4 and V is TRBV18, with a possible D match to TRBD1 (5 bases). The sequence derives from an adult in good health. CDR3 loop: CASSRASGDNEKLFF. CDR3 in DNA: TGTGCCAGCTCACGAGCCTCGGGGGATAATGAAAAACTGTTTTTT. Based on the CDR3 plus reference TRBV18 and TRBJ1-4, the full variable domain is NAGVMQNPRHLVRRRGQEARLRCSPMKGHSHVYWYRQLPEEGLKFMVYLQKENIIDESGMPKERFSAEFPKEGPSILRIQQVVRGDSAAYFCASSRASGDNEKLFFGSGTQLSVL.